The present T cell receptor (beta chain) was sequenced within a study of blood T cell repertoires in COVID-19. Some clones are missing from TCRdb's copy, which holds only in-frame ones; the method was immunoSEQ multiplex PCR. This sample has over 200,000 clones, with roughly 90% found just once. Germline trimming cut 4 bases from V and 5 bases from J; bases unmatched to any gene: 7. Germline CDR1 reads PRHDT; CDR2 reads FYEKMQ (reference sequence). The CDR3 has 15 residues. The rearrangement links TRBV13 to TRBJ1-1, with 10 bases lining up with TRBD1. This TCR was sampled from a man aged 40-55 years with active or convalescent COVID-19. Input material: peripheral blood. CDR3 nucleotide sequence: TGTGCCAGCAGCTCCCCCGGGACAGGGGATACTGAAGCTTTCTTT. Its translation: CASSSPGTGDTEAFF.